A selection of T cell receptor beta chains follows, all from one sample in a study of control samples from healthy donors and cancer patients. The repertoire was sequenced with immunoSEQ multiplex PCR; TCRdb's copy has only in-frame clones and lacks some. Counted here are about 160,000 clones, about 93% occurring once; the ten biggest clones make up 4.1%. The sample comprised blood. Receptor source: a woman aged 60-75 years in good health. Each CDR3 is given with its conserved first and last residue. The D gene is left open where the match is weak. A clone size is listed for some rows: how often the clone was seen (once, few, many), or a class if it is expanded.

NA	TRBJ2-7	NA	TRBV5-1	TGCGCCAGCAGCTTGGAACAGGGAGGATCAGAGCAGTACTTC	CASSLEQGGSEQYF
NA	TRBJ2-3	NA	TRBV18	TGTGCCAGCTCACCAGGCCGGCTCGGCGCAGATACGCAGTATTTT	CASSPGRLGADTQYF
NA	TRBJ1-5	NA	TRBV12-3/TRBV12-4	TGTGCCAGTTCTGGAAGCAATCAGCCCCAGCATTTT	CASSGSNQPQHF
NA	TRBJ1-1	once	TRBV25-1	TGTGCCAGCAGTCTAGACACTCACACTGAAGCTTTCTTT	CASSLDTHTEAFF
TRBD2	TRBJ2-1	NA	TRBV7-6	TGTGCCAGCACCCCTAACCTCGGGACTAGCGGGGCGACTGAGCAGTTCTTC	CASTPNLGTSGATEQFF
NA	TRBJ1-2	NA	TRBV9	TGTGCCAGCAGCGAAAGTCTGGCCAGGGGTAGCTATGGCTACACCTTC	CASSESLARGSYGYTF
NA	TRBJ2-3	NA	TRBV5-6	TGTGCCAGCAGCTTTCGCAAGGGTCCGGGGACGCAGTATTTT	CASSFRKGPGTQYF
NA	TRBJ2-3	NA	TRBV10-2	TGCGCCAGCAGTGAGTTCGGCCACGCTGCCACAGATACGCAGTATTTT	CASSEFGHAATDTQYF
NA	TRBJ1-2	NA	TRBV7-8	TGTGCCAGCAGCCTCACCCCGGGACGGTATGGCTACACCTTC	CASSLTPGRYGYTF
NA	TRBJ1-1	NA	TRBV7-3	TGTGCCAGCAGCTTAGAAGCTGGGCTCACTGAAGCTTTCTTT	CASSLEAGLTEAFF
NA	TRBJ1-4	NA	TRBV12-5	TGTGCTACATCGTCGGCAGTCCAGGAAAAACTGTTTTTT	CATSSAVQEKLFF
NA	TRBJ1-1	NA	TRBV6-2/TRBV6-3	TGTGCCAGCAGCATAGGATGGGGCACTGAAGCTTTCTTT	CASSIGWGTEAFF
NA	TRBJ2-6	once	TRBV7-3	TGTGCCAGCAGCGTAGACGGATCTGGGGCCAACGTCCTGACTTTC	CASSVDGSGANVLTF
NA	TRBJ1-1	once	TRBV10-3	TGTGCCATCAGTGAGGGGCAGCAGAACACTGAAGCTTTCTTT	CAISEGQQNTEAFF
NA	TRBJ1-1	NA	TRBV6-5	TGTGCCAGCAGACAAGGCCGCGGGCGGATCTCCGCTTTCTTT	CASRQGRGRISAFF
NA	TRBJ2-3	NA	TRBV9	TGTGCCAGCAGCGAGGGGGACTCCACGGGCACAGATACGCAGTATTTT	CASSEGDSTGTDTQYF
NA	TRBJ1-5	once	TRBV12-3/TRBV12-4	TGTGCCAGCAGTTTGTCCGATCAGCCCCAGCATTTT	CASSLSDQPQHF
NA	TRBJ2-7	once	TRBV7-2	TGTGCCAGCAGCCAGAATCCGGACGGATACTACGAGCAGTACTTC	CASSQNPDGYYEQYF
NA	TRBJ2-2	NA	TRBV5-1	TGCGCCAGCAGCTTCGGCATCGCGAACACCGGGGAGCTGTTTTTT	CASSFGIANTGELFF
TRBD1	TRBJ1-1	NA	TRBV2	TGTGCCAGCAGGGGGACAGGGTGGAGCACTGAAGCTTTCTTT	CASRGTGWSTEAFF
NA	TRBJ1-4	once	TRBV9	TGTGCCAGCAGCGTAGGGGGCTTTGGTGAAAAACTGTTTTTT	CASSVGGFGEKLFF
TRBD1	TRBJ1-1	NA	TRBV5-1	TGCGCCAGCAGCTTCGGGGACAGAAACACTGAAGCTTTCTTT	CASSFGDRNTEAFF
NA	TRBJ2-5	NA	TRBV5-8	TGTGCCAGCAGCTTGTTTGCCGGGCACCAAGAGACCCAGTACTTC	CASSLFAGHQETQYF
NA	TRBJ2-7	NA	TRBV7-6	TGTGCCAGCAGCGCCCAACAGGGGGGGGCCTACGAGCAGTACTTC	CASSAQQGGAYEQYF
TRBD1	TRBJ1-6	once	TRBV7-2	TGTGCCAGCAGCTTGGGACAGAGCCGCTATAATTCACCCCTCCACTTT	CASSLGQSRYNSPLHF
NA	TRBJ1-2	NA	TRBV12-3/TRBV12-4	TGTGCCAGCAGCATGGGGGACTATGGCTACACCTTC	CASSMGDYGYTF
NA	TRBJ2-3	NA	TRBV15	TGTGCCACCAGCAGAACTAGTAAAGATACGCAGTATTTT	CATSRTSKDTQYF
TRBD1	TRBJ1-2	NA	TRBV29-1	TGCAGCGTAGGAGGGGGCCATGGCTACACCTTC	CSVGGGHGYTF
NA	TRBJ2-3	NA	TRBV9	TGTGCCAGCAGCGCACATACCGGGCTGGCTGGTGATACGCAGTATTTT	CASSAHTGLAGDTQYF
NA	TRBJ1-4	NA	TRBV6-4	TGTGCCAGCAGCAGCAATCTTAATGAAAAACTGTTTTTT	CASSSNLNEKLFF
TRBD1	TRBJ1-1	NA	TRBV29-1	TGCAGCGGGCGGATCTTACAGGGGAAGAACACTGAAGCTTTCTTT	CSGRILQGKNTEAFF
NA	TRBJ1-2	once	TRBV18	TGTGCCAGCTCACCAGGGGGCCTTTATGGCTACACCTTC	CASSPGGLYGYTF
NA	TRBJ2-2	NA	TRBV5-4	TGTGCCAGCAGCTCCCCGATGGGGACCGGGGAGCTGTTTTTT	CASSSPMGTGELFF
NA	TRBJ1-3	NA	TRBV2	TGTGCCAGCAGTGCTCAGGGAGGCGGAAACACCATATATTTT	CASSAQGGGNTIYF
NA	TRBJ1-5	NA	TRBV18	TGTGCCAGCTCACCACCTGGAGGGAACGGTGGCAATCAGCCCCAGCATTTT	CASSPPGGNGGNQPQHF
TRBD1	TRBJ1-6	NA	TRBV7-2	TGTGCCAGCAGCTTAAGGACAGGCAAAAGCTCCTATAATTCACCCCTCCACTTT	CASSLRTGKSSYNSPLHF
NA	TRBJ1-2	few	TRBV10-3	TGTGCCACCTCAAACGAGGGGGTCTATGGCTACACCTTC	CATSNEGVYGYTF